This T cell receptor (beta chain) was recorded in a study of blood T cells in healthy people across ages. Germline V gene sequence: CDR1 ENHRY, CDR2 SYGVKD. This CDR3 has 14 residues. V dropped 3 bases and J dropped 7 bases, with 16 bases sitting between them. Donor samples were obtained from healthy Caucasian individuals from Russia, aged 6 to 90. Each sample gave at least 7 million isolated PBMCs. A second PCR of about 7 to 11 cycles used a sample-barcoded 5' primer and a J-beta primer mix. TCRdb processed the 5' RACE reads anew with MiXCR; each CDR3 protein has one entry. The sample consists of approximately 800,000 distinct CDR3 sequences, roughly 53% of them appearing once.

The genes are TRBV10-3 and TRBJ2-7; D unclear. Sequenced material: blood. The sequence came from a man aged 80 or over in good health. CDR3 loop: CAISEVIPYGEQYF. The CDR3 bases are TGTGCCATCAGTGAAGTGATACCCTACGGGGAGCAGTACTTC.